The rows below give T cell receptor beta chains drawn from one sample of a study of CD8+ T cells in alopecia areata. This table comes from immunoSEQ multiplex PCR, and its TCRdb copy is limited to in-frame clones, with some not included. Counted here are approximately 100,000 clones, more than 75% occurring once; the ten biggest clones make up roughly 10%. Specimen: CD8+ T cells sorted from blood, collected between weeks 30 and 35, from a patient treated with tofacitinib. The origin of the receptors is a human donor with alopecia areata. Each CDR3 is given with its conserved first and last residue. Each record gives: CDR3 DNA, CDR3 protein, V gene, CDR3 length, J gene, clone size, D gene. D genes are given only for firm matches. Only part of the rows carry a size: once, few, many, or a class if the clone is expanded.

TGTGCCAGCAGCTTATCGGGGAACCAGCAGTACTTC,CASSLSGNQQYF,TRBV5-4,12,TRBJ2-7,once,.
TGTGCCAGCAGTTTCGATCCGAACACTGAAGCTTTCTTT,CASSFDPNTEAFF,TRBV28,13,TRBJ1-1,.,.
TGTGCCAGCAGCCAAGCGCGGGGGAGCTCCTACAATGAGCAGTTCTTC,CASSQARGSSYNEQFF,TRBV4-2,16,TRBJ2-1,once,TRBD2
TGTGCCAGCAGCGTGGGGAGAAATTCACCCCTCCACTTT,CASSVGRNSPLHF,TRBV9,13,TRBJ1-6,.,.
TGTGCCAGCAGCTTCGGGGGGGATACGCAGTATTTT,CASSFGGDTQYF,TRBV7-9,12,TRBJ2-3,.,TRBD2
TGTGCCAGCAGCCCGTCCGCGGGAGGATACGAGCAGTACTTC,CASSPSAGGYEQYF,TRBV7-9,14,TRBJ2-7,.,TRBD2
TGTGCCAGCAGCTCGGGACGTCAAGGGACTGAAGCTTTCTTT,CASSSGRQGTEAFF,TRBV9,14,TRBJ1-1,.,.
TGTGCCAGCAGACCCGGGACTAGCGTTACCAATGAGCAGTTCTTC,CASRPGTSVTNEQFF,TRBV27,15,TRBJ2-1,.,TRBD2
TGCGCCAGCAGCCACGAGTCCACCAACGAGCAGTACTTC,CASSHESTNEQYF,TRBV4-1,13,TRBJ2-7,.,.
TGCAGCGGGGAAGACTTGGGGGGCTATGGCTACACCTTC,CSGEDLGGYGYTF,TRBV29-1,13,TRBJ1-2,.,.
TGTGCCAGCAGCTGGACTGCTGTCGGGGGGCCCTCCTACGAGCAGTACTTC,CASSWTAVGGPSYEQYF,TRBV5-6,17,TRBJ2-7,.,.
TGTGCCATCAGTGAGGGGCAGGGGAACACCGGGGAGCTGTTTTTT,CAISEGQGNTGELFF,TRBV10-3,15,TRBJ2-2,.,.
TGTGCCAGCAGTTTGAGCCCAGATACGCAGTATTTT,CASSLSPDTQYF,TRBV27,12,TRBJ2-3,.,.
TGTGCCAGCAGCCCACGTTTCGAGGGAGCCACTGAAGCTTTCTTT,CASSPRFEGATEAFF,TRBV9,15,TRBJ1-1,once,.
TGTGCCAGCTCCGCCCCCGGGACTACCACAGATACGCAGTATTTT,CASSAPGTTTDTQYF,TRBV7-9,15,TRBJ2-3,.,TRBD2
TGCAGCGTTGAAGATTTAACGGGACCCTACCCCACAGATACGCAGTATTTT,CSVEDLTGPYPTDTQYF,TRBV29-1,17,TRBJ2-3,.,.